The rows below give T cell receptor beta chains drawn from one sample of a study of post-analysis software for immune sequencing data. TCRdb fed the PCR reads into MiXCR, producing one record per CDR3 protein. The sample contains about 560,000 distinct CDR3 sequences, around 40% of which appear only once. Sequencing was carried out using blood. Receptors originate from a girl between 5 and 17 years old with multiple sclerosis. CDR3s include the opening cysteine and the closing phenylalanine or tryptophan. The order of the fields is D gene, J gene, V gene, clone size, CDR3 DNA, CDR3 protein. D genes are given only for firm matches. Clone size is given for some rows only: seen once, a few or many times, or a class if the clone is expanded.

d_gene: -; j_gene: TRBJ2-3; v_gene: TRBV20-1; abundance: -; CDR3nt: TGCAGTGCTAGAAGGCGAGATACGCAGTATTTT; CDR3aa: CSARRRDTQYF
d_gene: -; j_gene: TRBJ2-1; v_gene: TRBV20-1; abundance: -; CDR3nt: TGCAGTGCCGCCACACGGGAACGATTCCACAATGAGCAGTTCTTC; CDR3aa: CSAATRERFHNEQFF
d_gene: -; j_gene: TRBJ2-5; v_gene: TRBV21-1; abundance: -; CDR3nt: TGTGCCAGCAGCAAAGGGGGACAGGGTCTGGAGACCCAGTACTTC; CDR3aa: CASSKGGQGLETQYF
d_gene: TRBD1; j_gene: TRBJ2-7; v_gene: TRBV29-1; abundance: -; CDR3nt: TGCAGCGTTGAGGGAACAGGGGGTTCCTACGAGCAGTACTTC; CDR3aa: CSVEGTGGSYEQYF
d_gene: TRBD1; j_gene: TRBJ2-5; v_gene: TRBV7-2; abundance: -; CDR3nt: TGTGCCAGCAGCCCGGGACAGGGGGAAAGGGAGACCCAGTACTTC; CDR3aa: CASSPGQGERETQYF
d_gene: -; j_gene: TRBJ1-6; v_gene: TRBV12-3/TRBV12-4; abundance: -; CDR3nt: TGTGCCAGCAGTTTTCGCAGTAATTCACCCCTCCACTTT; CDR3aa: CASSFRSNSPLHF
d_gene: -; j_gene: TRBJ2-7; v_gene: TRBV12-3/TRBV12-4; abundance: few; CDR3nt: TGTGCCAGCAGTCAACCTAGAGGGGATCCCTACGAGCAGTACTTC; CDR3aa: CASSQPRGDPYEQYF
d_gene: -; j_gene: TRBJ2-7; v_gene: TRBV29-1; abundance: -; CDR3nt: TGCAGCGTTGAACGGGGCAGGGGAGGCGAGCAGTACTTC; CDR3aa: CSVERGRGGEQYF
d_gene: TRBD2; j_gene: TRBJ2-1; v_gene: TRBV9; abundance: -; CDR3nt: TGTGCCAGCAGCGGAGAAACCGGGACTAGCGGACCTTACAATGAGCAGTTCTTC; CDR3aa: CASSGETGTSGPYNEQFF
d_gene: TRBD2; j_gene: TRBJ2-1; v_gene: TRBV29-1; abundance: few; CDR3nt: TGCAGCGGGGGGGGTACTACCCCCCAAAGCTCCTACAATGAGCAGTTCTTC; CDR3aa: CSGGGTTPQSSYNEQFF